Listed here are 23 T cell receptor beta chains from one sample, sequenced in a study of T cell responses to AZD1222 COVID-19 vaccine. Sequencing used immunoSEQ multiplex PCR; TCRdb keeps in-frame clones, though not all of them. The data show about 70,000 clones, with around 90% seen just once and roughly 4.9% held by the top ten. Sequenced here: peripheral blood, sampled 28 days after the second dose of the MenACWY control vaccine. The receptors were sampled from an adult who received the MenACWY meningococcal vaccine as a control.

J is TRBJ2-5 and V is TRBV5-1; D unclear. The CDR3 spans 13 residues. V shed 3 bases and J shed 4 bases, with 10 bases lying between them. Germline V gene data show CDR1 as SGHRS and CDR2 as YFSETQ. CDR3 sequence (DNA): TGCGCCAGCAGCTCCCAGGTCGGAGAGACCCAGTACTTC. This codes for CASSSQVGETQYF.

This clone was detected only once. This chain connects TRBV15 to TRBJ1-2; no firm D call. V was shortened by 0 bases and J by 8 bases, with 7 bases between the two germline ends. In germline, CDR1 is LNHNV, CDR2 YYDKDF (reference sequence). The CDR3 runs to 12 residues. DNA for the CDR3: TGTGCCACCAGCAGAGACTCAGGCGGCTACACCTTC. Its translation is CATSRDSGGYTF.

J is TRBJ2-5 and V is TRBV18, with 10 bases lining up with TRBD2. Germline trimming cut 3 bases from V and 5 bases from J; bases unmatched to any gene: 3. Looked up from germline, CDR1 is KGHSH and CDR2 is LQKENI. This CDR3 is 14 amino acids long. DNA for the CDR3: TGTGCCAGCTCACCCCTAGCGGGAGTGGAGACCCAGTACTTC. Its protein product is CASSPLAGVETQYF.

The J gene is TRBJ1-1, the V gene TRBV5-1, with D hard to call. Trimming cost V 0 bases and J 5 bases, with 8 bases left between them. The germline V gene encodes CDR1 SGHRS and CDR2 YFSETQ. The CDR3 is 13 amino acids. CDR3 nucleotide sequence: TGCGCCAGCAGCTTGGGGCTCTCAACTGAAGCTTTCTTT. Translating gives CASSLGLSTEAFF.

V usage is TRBV7-2 and J usage is TRBJ1-2; D not certain. Per germline, CDR1 SGHTA and CDR2 FQGNSA. Trimming left V 1 base short and J 3 bases short, with 9 bases between. This CDR3 is built from 14 residues. The CDR3 loop is CASSLEHGYYGYTF. The DNA of the CDR3 is TGTGCCAGCAGCTTAGAACACGGTTACTATGGCTACACCTTC.

The V call is TRBV4-3, the J call TRBJ2-7; D possibly corresponds to TRBD2 (5 bases). The CDR3 consists of 13 residues. CDR1 LGHNA and CDR2 YSLEER come from the germline V gene. V dropped 1 base and J dropped 6 bases, with 10 bases sitting between them. CDR3 nucleotide sequence: TGCGCCAGCAGCCAAGGTACGGGGAGCGAGCAGTACTTC. It is translated as CASSQGTGSEQYF.

The chain has TRBV30 and TRBJ2-2; D may be TRBD2 (5 bases). The ends were cut back, 3 bases at V and 0 bases at J, with 8 bases in the middle. Germline values: CDR1 GTSNPN, CDR2 SVGIG (reference sequence). This CDR3 spans 14 amino acids. CDR3 loop: CAWRAAANTGELFF. As DNA, the CDR3 is TGTGCCTGGAGAGCGGCCGCGAACACCGGGGAGCTGTTTTTT.

In its sample, this clone was seen once. The J gene is TRBJ2-2, the V gene TRBV18; no reliable D call. Germline values: CDR1 KGHSH, CDR2 LQKENI. V was pared by 0 bases and J by 1 base, with 0 bases between. The CDR3 has 13 amino acids. The CDR3 here is CASSPPNTGELFF. Here the CDR3 DNA reads TGTGCCAGCTCACCACCGAACACCGGGGAGCTGTTTTTT.

The chain employs TRBV6-4 and TRBJ2-7; D possibly uses TRBD1 or TRBD2 (5 bases each). CDR3 length: 14 amino acids. The germline V gene has CDR1 MRHNA and CDR2 SNTAGT. Trimming removed 6 bases at V and 0 bases at J, with 12 bases between. The CDR3 DNA is TGTGCCAGCAGGGGGACCGACAGCTCCTACGAGCAGTACTTC. Amino acid sequence: CASRGTDSSYEQYF.

The chain couples TRBV6-2 or TRBV6-3 to TRBJ2-3, with D perhaps matching TRBD1 (6 bases). CDR3 length equals 15 residues. CDR1 and CDR2 from the germline V gene are MNHEY and SVGEGT. V was trimmed by 2 bases and J by 2 bases, leaving 11 bases between them. The CDR3 bases are TGTGCCAGCAGTTACCCGACAGGAGACACAGATACGCAGTATTTT. Translating gives CASSYPTGDTDTQYF.

This clone was detected only once. The rearrangement uses TRBV4-3 and TRBJ1-6, with D hard to call. The CDR3 has 13 residues. The ends were cut back, 0 bases at V and 16 bases at J, with 13 bases in the middle. Germline V lookup: CDR1 LGHNA, CDR2 YSLEER. CDR3 DNA sequence: TGCGCCAGCAGCCAAGATGAGGTACAGCCGCTCCACTTT. Translated, it gives CASSQDEVQPLHF.

The J gene is TRBJ2-3, the V gene TRBV10-3, with TRBD1 as a possible D gene (6 bases). The CDR3 totals 18 residues. V lost 6 bases, J lost 1 base, and 23 bases lay in between. Germline V gives CDR1 ENHRY, CDR2 SYGVKD. This CDR3 reads CAISAAGGPPLRTDTQYF. The CDR3 DNA reads as TGTGCCATCAGCGCCGCTGGGGGCCCTCCATTACGCACAGATACGCAGTATTTT.

The rearrangement uses TRBV3-1 (or the pseudogene TRBV3-2) and TRBJ2-7; the match to TRBD2 covers 11 bases. CDR1 LGHDT and CDR2 YNNKEL come from the germline V gene (reference sequence). Losses at the gene ends were 2 bases for V and 6 bases for J; bases not matched to a gene: 6. This CDR3 region has 15 residues. The CDR3 sequence is CASSQSTSGKSEQYF. The CDR3 DNA reads TGTGCCAGCAGCCAATCGACTAGCGGGAAGAGCGAGCAGTACTTC.

This chain links TRBV19 with TRBJ2-3, with TRBD2 identical over 7 bases. Germline V CDR1 and CDR2: LNHDA, SQIVND (reference sequence). J gave up 0 bases and V 5 bases, and 8 bases lay outside the gene matches. This CDR3 contains 16 residues. Here the CDR3 DNA reads TGTGCCAGTAGTCCCTGGGGTAGCGGGAGCACAGATACGCAGTATTTT. Its protein product is CASSPWGSGSTDTQYF.

This clone was detected once. The rearrangement links TRBV30 to TRBJ1-5; D unclear. CDR3 length: 13 amino acids. Trimming left V 0 bases short and J 7 bases short, with 10 bases between. The germline gives CDR1 GTSNPN, CDR2 SVGIG (reference sequence). The CDR3 reads CAWSVEAEQPQHF. CDR3 nucleotide sequence: TGTGCCTGGAGTGTAGAGGCGGAGCAGCCCCAGCATTTT.

This chain uses TRBV29-1 with TRBJ2-7, with a possible D match to TRBD2 (6 bases). Trimming pared 8 bases from V and 2 bases from J, leaving 10 bases between. Germline V gene data show CDR1 as SQVTM and CDR2 as ANQGSEA. CDR3 size: 11 residues. The CDR3 coding sequence is TGCAGCATCCGGGAGCCCTACGAGCAGTACTTC. This sequence encodes CSIREPYEQYF.

The rearrangement joins TRBV10-2 to TRBJ1-3, with D tentatively TRBD1 (6 bases). The CDR3 covers 14 residues. Per the germline V gene, CDR1 is WSHSY and CDR2 is SAAADI. The germline V and J ends were trimmed by 6 bases and 0 bases, with 9 bases remaining between them. CDR3 bases: TGCGCCAGCAGCGAGACAGGCTCTGGAAACACCATATATTTT. This gives the protein CASSETGSGNTIYF.

This clone has a single count. Mismatch with germline at one junction end may stem from a read error. V and J are TRBV28 and TRBJ2-7; TRBD2 aligns across 12 bases. Germline V gives CDR1 MDHEN, CDR2 SYDVKM. The CDR3 is 16 residues long. CDR3 sequence reads: CASRTTSGRPSFEQYF. As DNA, the CDR3 is TGTGCCAGCAGAACTACTAGCGGGAGGCCCTCCTTCGAGCAGTACTTC.

V usage is TRBV6-1 and J usage is TRBJ1-5; no definite D call. The CDR3 spans 14 residues. Germline-derived CDR1 and CDR2 are MNHNS and SASEGT. Trimming stripped 3 bases from V and 5 bases from J, with 11 bases between. CDR3 sequence reads: CASSDLQPYQPQHF. The CDR3 nucleotides are TGTGCCAGCAGTGATTTGCAGCCCTATCAGCCCCAGCATTTT.

The J gene is TRBJ2-7, the V gene TRBV11-2; possibly TRBD2 for D (5 bases). The CDR3 runs 17 residues. Germline lookup yields CDR1 SGHAT and CDR2 FQNNGV. Trimming took 5 bases from V and 0 from J, leaving 20 bases between them. In DNA form, the CDR3 reads TGTGCCAGCAGCCCCCCGCCGGGGATGAGCGGCTCCTACGAGCAGTACTTC. This gives the protein CASSPPPGMSGSYEQYF.

The chain couples TRBV20-1 to TRBJ2-7; a weak D match, TRBD2 (5 bases). Trimming stripped 6 bases from V and 6 bases from J, with 12 bases between. The CDR3 has 11 amino acids. The germline CDR1 and CDR2 sequences are DFQATT and SNEGSKA (reference sequence). CDR3 in amino acids: CSATSAGEQYF. The CDR3, as DNA: TGCAGTGCCACCTCGGCGGGCGAGCAGTACTTC.

This chain connects TRBV28 to TRBJ1-3; unclear D gene. Trimming shortened V by 3 bases and J by 0 bases, and 12 bases separated the two germline ends. Germline-derived CDR1 and CDR2 are MDHEN and SYDVKM. CDR3 size: 16 residues. For the CDR3, the DNA is TGTGCCAGCAGTTTTGGAGGGCACCTCTCTGGAAACACCATATATTTT. It encodes CASSFGGHLSGNTIYF.

The chain employs TRBV28 and TRBJ1-5; the D is unclear. Trimming stripped 2 bases from V and 9 bases from J, with 5 bases between. Germline CDR1 MDHEN, CDR2 SYDVKM. This CDR3 has 11 amino acids. CDR3 in DNA: TGTGCCAGCAGTTTAGTAGGGCCCCAGCATTTT. It yields the protein CASSLVGPQHF.